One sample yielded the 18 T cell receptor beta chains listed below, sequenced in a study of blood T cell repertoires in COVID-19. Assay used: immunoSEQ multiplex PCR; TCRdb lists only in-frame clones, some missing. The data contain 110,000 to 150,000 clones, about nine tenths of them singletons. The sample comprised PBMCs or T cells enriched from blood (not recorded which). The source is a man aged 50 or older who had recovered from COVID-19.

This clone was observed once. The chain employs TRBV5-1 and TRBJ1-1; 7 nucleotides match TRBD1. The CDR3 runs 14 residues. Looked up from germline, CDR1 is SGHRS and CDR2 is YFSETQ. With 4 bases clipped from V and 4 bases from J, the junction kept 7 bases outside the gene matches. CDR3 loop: CASSGQDPGTEAFF. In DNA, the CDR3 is TGCGCCAGCAGCGGACAGGACCCGGGCACTGAAGCTTTCTTT.

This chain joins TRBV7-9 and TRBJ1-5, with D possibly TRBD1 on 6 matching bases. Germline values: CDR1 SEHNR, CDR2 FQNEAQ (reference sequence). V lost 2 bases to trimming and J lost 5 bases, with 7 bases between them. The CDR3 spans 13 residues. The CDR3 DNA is TGTGCCAGCAGCTTATCAGGGGATCAGCCCCAGCATTTT. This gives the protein CASSLSGDQPQHF. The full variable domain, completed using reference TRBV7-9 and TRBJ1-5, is DTGVSQNPRHKITKRGQNVTFRCDPISEHNRLYWYRQTLGQGPEFLTYFQNEAQLEKSRLLSDRFSAERPKGSFSTLEIQRTEQGDSAMYLCASSLSGDQPQHFGDGTRLSIL.

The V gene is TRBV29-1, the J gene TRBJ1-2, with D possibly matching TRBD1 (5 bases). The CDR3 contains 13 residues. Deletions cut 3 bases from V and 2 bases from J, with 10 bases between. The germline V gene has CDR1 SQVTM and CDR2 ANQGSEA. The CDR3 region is CSVDWQGNYGYTF. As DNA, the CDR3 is TGCAGCGTTGATTGGCAGGGAAACTATGGCTACACCTTC.

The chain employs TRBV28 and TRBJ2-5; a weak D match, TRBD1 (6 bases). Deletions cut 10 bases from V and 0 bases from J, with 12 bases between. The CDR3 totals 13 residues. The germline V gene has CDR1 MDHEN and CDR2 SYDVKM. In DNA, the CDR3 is TGTGCCATCGGGACACCGAACCAAGAGACCCAGTACTTC. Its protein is CAIGTPNQETQYF.

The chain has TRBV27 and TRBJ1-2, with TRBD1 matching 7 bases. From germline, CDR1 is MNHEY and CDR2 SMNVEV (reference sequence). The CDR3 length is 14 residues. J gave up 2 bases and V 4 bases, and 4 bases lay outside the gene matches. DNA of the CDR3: TGTGCCAGCAGTTCCGACAGGGTCAACTATGGCTACACCTTC. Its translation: CASSSDRVNYGYTF.

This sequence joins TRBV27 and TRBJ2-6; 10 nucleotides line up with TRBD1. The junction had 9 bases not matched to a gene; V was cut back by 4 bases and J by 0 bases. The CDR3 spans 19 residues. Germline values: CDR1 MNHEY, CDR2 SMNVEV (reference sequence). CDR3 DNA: TGTGCCAGCAGTTCCCGACAGGGGGCGTGGAGCTCTGGGGCCAACGTCCTGACTTTC. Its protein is CASSSRQGAWSSGANVLTF. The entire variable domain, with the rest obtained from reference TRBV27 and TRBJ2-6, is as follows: EAQVTQNPRYLITVTGKKLTVTCSQNMNHEYMSWYRQDPGLGLRQIYYSMNVEVTDKGDVPEGYKVSRKEKRNFPLILESPSPNQTSLYFCASSSRQGAWSSGANVLTFGAGSRLTVL.

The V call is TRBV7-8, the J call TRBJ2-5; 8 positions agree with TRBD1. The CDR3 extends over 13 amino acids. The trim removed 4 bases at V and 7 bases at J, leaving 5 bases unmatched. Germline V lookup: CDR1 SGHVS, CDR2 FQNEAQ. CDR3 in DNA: TGTGCCAGCAGCTCCGGGACAGGTGGGACCCAGTACTTC. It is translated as CASSSGTGGTQYF.

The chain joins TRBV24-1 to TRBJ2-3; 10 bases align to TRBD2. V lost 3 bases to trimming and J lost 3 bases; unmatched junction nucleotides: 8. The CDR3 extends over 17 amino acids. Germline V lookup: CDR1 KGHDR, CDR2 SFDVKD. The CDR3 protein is CATSDEEASGSTDTQYF. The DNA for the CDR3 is TGTGCCACCAGTGATGAGGAGGCTAGCGGGAGTACAGATACGCAGTATTTT.

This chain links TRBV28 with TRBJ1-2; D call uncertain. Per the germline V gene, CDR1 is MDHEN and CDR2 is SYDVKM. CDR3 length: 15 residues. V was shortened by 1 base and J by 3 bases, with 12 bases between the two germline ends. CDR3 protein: CASSLYRDTHYGYTF. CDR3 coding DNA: TGTGCCAGCAGTTTATACCGAGACACCCACTATGGCTACACCTTC.

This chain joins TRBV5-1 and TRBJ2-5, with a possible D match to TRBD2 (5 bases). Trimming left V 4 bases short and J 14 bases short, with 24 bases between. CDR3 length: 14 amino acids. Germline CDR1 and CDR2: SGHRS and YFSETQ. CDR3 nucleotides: TGCGCCAGCAGCCCAACCACCCCCCCCCGGGAACCCTACTTC. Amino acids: CASSPTTPPREPYF.

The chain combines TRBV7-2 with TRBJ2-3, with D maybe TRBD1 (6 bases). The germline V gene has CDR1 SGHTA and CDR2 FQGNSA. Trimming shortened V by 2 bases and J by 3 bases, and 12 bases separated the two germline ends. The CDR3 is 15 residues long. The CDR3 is CASSLRRTETDTQYF. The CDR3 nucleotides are TGTGCCAGCAGCTTAAGAAGGACAGAGACAGATACGCAGTATTTT.

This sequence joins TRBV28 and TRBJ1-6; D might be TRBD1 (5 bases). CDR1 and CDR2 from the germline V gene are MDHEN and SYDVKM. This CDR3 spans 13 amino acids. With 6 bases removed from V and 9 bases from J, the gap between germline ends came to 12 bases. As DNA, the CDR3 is TGTGCCAGCAGGCCTGGGGGGGTTTCACCCCTCCACTTT. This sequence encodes CASRPGGVSPLHF.

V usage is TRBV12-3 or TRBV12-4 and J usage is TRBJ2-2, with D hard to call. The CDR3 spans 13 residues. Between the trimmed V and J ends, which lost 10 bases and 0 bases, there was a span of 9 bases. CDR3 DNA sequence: TGTGCCACCTCTTTCCCGAACACCGGGGAGCTGTTTTTT. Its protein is CATSFPNTGELFF.

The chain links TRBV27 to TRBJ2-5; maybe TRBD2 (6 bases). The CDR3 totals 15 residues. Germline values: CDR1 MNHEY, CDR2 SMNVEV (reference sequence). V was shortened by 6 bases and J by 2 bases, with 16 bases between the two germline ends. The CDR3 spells CASSPRLVRQETQYF. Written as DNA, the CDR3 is TGTGCCAGCAGCCCCAGACTAGTTCGTCAAGAGACCCAGTACTTC.

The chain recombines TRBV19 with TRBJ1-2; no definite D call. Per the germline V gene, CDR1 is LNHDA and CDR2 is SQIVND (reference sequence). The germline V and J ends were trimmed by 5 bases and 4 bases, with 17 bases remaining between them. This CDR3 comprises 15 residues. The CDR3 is CASSSPLGEFYGYTF. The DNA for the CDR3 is TGTGCCAGTAGTTCCCCCCTGGGAGAGTTCTATGGCTACACCTTC.

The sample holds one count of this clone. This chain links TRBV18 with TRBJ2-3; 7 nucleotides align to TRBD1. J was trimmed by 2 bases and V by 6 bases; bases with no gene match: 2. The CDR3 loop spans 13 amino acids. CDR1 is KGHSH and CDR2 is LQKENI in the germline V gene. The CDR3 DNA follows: TGTGCCAGCTCGGACAGGCACACAGATACGCAGTATTTT. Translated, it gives CASSDRHTDTQYF.

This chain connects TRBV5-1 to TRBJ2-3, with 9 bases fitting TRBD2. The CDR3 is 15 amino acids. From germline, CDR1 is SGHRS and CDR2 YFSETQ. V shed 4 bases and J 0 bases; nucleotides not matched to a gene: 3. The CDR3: CASSVSGSSTDTQYF. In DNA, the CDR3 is TGCGCCAGCAGCGTTAGCGGGAGTAGCACAGATACGCAGTATTTT.

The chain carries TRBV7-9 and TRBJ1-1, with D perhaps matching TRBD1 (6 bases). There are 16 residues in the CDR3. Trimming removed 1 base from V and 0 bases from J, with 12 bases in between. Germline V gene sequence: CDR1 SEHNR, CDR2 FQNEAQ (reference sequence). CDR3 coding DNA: TGTGCCAGCAGCTTAGATAGGGGGGGAATGAACACTGAAGCTTTCTTT. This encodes CASSLDRGGMNTEAFF.